The present TCR beta chain was sequenced within a study of cytomegalovirus exposure and HLA in healthy donors. Points from the study as a whole: A later analysis found common viral pathogens apparently linked to several of the most significant clusters.

To note about this clone: Its antigen remains unidentified.

The PCR made use of 60 Vbeta and 13 Jbeta primers. Sequenced by immunoSEQ multiplex PCR; TCRdb stores in-frame clones only, minus some. The sample includes 85,000 to 100,000 clones, about four fifths of them seen just once. Sequencing was carried out using PBMCs. The source of this sequence is a woman aged 35 to 49 in good health and CMV-seronegative.

CDR3: CSVDGTANEQFF. The CDR3 region has the DNA TGCAGCGTAGACGGGACAGCCAATGAGCAGTTCTTC. This chain links TRBV29-1 with TRBJ2-1; TRBD1 aligns across 7 bases. J was trimmed by 6 bases and V by 6 bases; bases with no gene match: 5. The germline gives CDR1 SQVTM, CDR2 ANQGSEA. The CDR3 length is 12 residues.